What follows are 26 T cell receptor beta chains derived from one specimen sequenced in a study of prognosis after radiotherapy for stage I lung cancer. Multiplex PCR, run in two rounds, amplified TCR beta CDR3 from genomic DNA. Each TRBV and TRBJ gene had its own primer in the first PCR round. TCRdb itself ran the multiplex PCR reads through MiXCR, one entry per CDR3 protein. The sample has approximately 28,000 distinct CDR3 sequences, about 39% seen once. Here the sequenced sample was PBMCs, taken before or after stereotactic body radiation therapy (not recorded which). The receptors were sampled from a donor aged 50 or older with non-small cell lung cancer.

This clonotype is medium-sized in the sample. This rearrangement joins TRBV24-1 to TRBJ2-1; 7 nucleotides agree with TRBD1. There are 15 residues in the CDR3. Germline CDR1 KGHDR, CDR2 SFDVKD. The junction had 7 bases not matched to a gene; V was cut back by 4 bases and J by 5 bases. The CDR3 region is CATSDSGGVDNEQFF. CDR3 sequence (DNA): TGTGCCACCAGTGACTCAGGGGGTGTAGACAATGAGCAGTTCTTC.

Comments on this clonotype: A junction boundary mismatches the germline segment, possibly from a read error. The rearrangement links TRBV6-1 to TRBJ1-5; weak D call: TRBD1 (5 bases). The CDR3 extends over 15 amino acids. Germline assignment: CDR1 MNHNS and CDR2 SASEGT. The CDR3 here is CASSEAAGGNHPQHF. The CDR3 DNA follows: TGTGCCAGCAGTGAAGCAGCGGGGGGGAATCACCCCCAGCATTTT.

This clonotype was detected ten times or more. The chain couples TRBV6-4 to TRBJ1-6; 7 bases line up with TRBD1. Trimming at V came to 7 bases and at J to 4 bases, leaving 10 bases not matched to a gene. Germline-derived CDR1 and CDR2 are MRHNA and SNTAGT. The CDR3 loop spans 16 amino acids. In DNA, the CDR3 is TGTGCCAGCACCCAAGGGTTGGGACAGTATAATTCACCCCTCCACTTT. It yields the protein CASTQGLGQYNSPLHF.

This clonotype occurred many times. This sequence joins TRBV6-1 and TRBJ1-1; 7 nucleotides match TRBD1. With V trimmed by 6 bases and J by 11 bases, 12 bases remained unmatched. The CDR3 consists of 13 residues. Per the germline V gene, CDR1 is MNHNS and CDR2 is SASEGT. The CDR3 is CASSPGQAGKAFF. CDR3 sequence (DNA): TGTGCCAGCAGCCCCGGACAGGCCGGAAAGGCTTTCTTT.

This clonotype was seen at least ten times. The chain links TRBV5-5 to TRBJ1-1; D is uncertain. The CDR3 covers 14 residues. From germline, CDR1 is SGHKS and CDR2 YYEKEE (reference sequence). The V end was cut by 4 bases, the J end by 4 bases, with 14 bases between. CDR3 DNA: TGTGCCAGCAGCGTGGAGCTTTGGGTCACTGAAGCTTTCTTT. This gives the protein CASSVELWVTEAFF.

A note on this clonotype: One end of the junction varies from germline; a read error may be responsible. The chain uses TRBV28 and TRBJ1-5; D might be TRBD1 (6 bases). Germline CDR1 MDHEN, CDR2 SYDVKM. There are 17 residues in the CDR3. The CDR3 sequence: CASNGLVGAAGNQPKHF. The CDR3 DNA reads as TGTGCCAGCAATGGCCTAGTGGGGGCGGCAGGGAATCAGCCCAAGCATTTT.

The genes are TRBV11-1 and TRBJ1-1, with 9 nucleotides matching TRBD1. Germline V CDR1 and CDR2: SGHAT, FQDESV (reference sequence). The V segment lost 5 bases and the J segment 1 base; nucleotides outside the gene matches: 11. The CDR3 spans 17 residues. CDR3 nucleotide sequence: TGTGCCAGCAGCCCTCTTGGGGGACAGGGTTCGAACACTGAAGCTTTCTTT. Translating it yields CASSPLGGQGSNTEAFF. The full variable domain, completed using reference TRBV11-1 and TRBJ1-1, is EAEVAQSPRYKITEKSQAVAFWCDPISGHATLYWYRQILGQGPELLVQFQDESVVDDSQLPKDRFSAERLKGVDSTLKIQPAELGDSAMYLCASSPLGGQGSNTEAFFGQGTRLTVV.

The V and J genes are TRBV3-1 and TRBJ2-6; TRBD1 might be the D (5 bases). The germline CDR1 and CDR2 sequences are LGHDT and YNNKEL (reference sequence). This CDR3 region has 15 residues. Trimming pared 4 bases from V and 1 base from J, leaving 8 bases between. In DNA form, the CDR3 reads TGTGCCAGCAGCCCAGGGTGGTCTGGGGCCAACGTCCTGACTTTC. Amino acids: CASSPGWSGANVLTF.

Regarding this clonotype: Possible read error: a much larger clone is one base away. The conserved final phenylalanine or tryptophan is absent from the CDR3, which likely points to a read error. Here the CDR3 DNA reads TGTGCCAGCATTTCCCCGGGACCTAACTATGGCTACACCCTC. It yields the protein CASISPGPNYGYTL. V and J are TRBV6-2 or TRBV6-3 and TRBJ1-2; D possibly corresponds to TRBD1 (5 bases). Germline CDR1 MNHEY, CDR2 SVGEGT. The CDR3 spans 14 residues. V shed 7 bases and J shed 0 bases, with 12 bases lying between them.

The chain combines TRBV5-1 with TRBJ2-7; 7 nucleotides match TRBD2. This CDR3 comprises 20 residues. V lost 2 bases and J lost 0; bases outside the gene matches: 20. Germline loops: CDR1 SGHRS, CDR2 YFSETQ. CDR3 DNA: TGCGCCAGCAGCTTCTCCCGGCTAGCGGACCCGGGTAGGGTCTCCTACGAGCAGTACTTC. It codes for CASSFSRLADPGRVSYEQYF.

The chain combines TRBV5-1 with TRBJ2-5, with TRBD1 identical over 9 bases. Germline V gene lookup returns CDR1 SGHRS and CDR2 YFSETQ. The CDR3 totals 15 residues. Germline trimming cut 4 bases from V and 2 bases from J; bases unmatched to any gene: 6. Written as DNA, the CDR3 is TGCGCCAGCAGCGTGGGACAGGGTCGGCAAGAGACCCAGTACTTC. Translated: CASSVGQGRQETQYF. The complete variable domain, with remaining parts taken from reference TRBV5-1 and TRBJ2-5, reads KAGVTQTPRYLIKTRGQQVTLSCSPISGHRSVSWYQQTPGQGLQFLFEYFSETQRNKGNFPGRFSGRQFSNSRSEMNVSTLELGDSALYLCASSVGQGRQETQYFGPGTRLLVL.

As to this clonotype: An end of the junction does not agree with germline; a read error may underlie this. J is TRBJ2-2 and V is TRBV20-1; weak D call: TRBD2 (5 bases). The CDR3 sequence is 14 residues long. Germline V gives CDR1 DFQATT, CDR2 SNEGSKA (reference sequence). In DNA, the CDR3 is TGCAGTACTAGAGATCTTCTTAACACCGGGGAGCTGTTTTTT. Its protein product is CSTRDLLNTGELFF.

As regards this clonotype: Relative to the germline gene, one junction end is altered; a read error may explain this. The chain has TRBV12-3 or TRBV12-4 and TRBJ2-6, with 9 bases matching TRBD1. The CDR3 extends over 18 amino acids. Here the CDR3 reads CASSLGRYRGLRANVMTF. CDR3 coding DNA: TGTGCCAGCAGTTTAGGCCGATACAGGGGGCTCAGGGCCAACGTCATGACTTTC.

This chain joins TRBV11-1 and TRBJ2-2; possibly TRBD2 for D (6 bases). The CDR3 totals 14 residues. Trimming pared 3 bases from V and 1 base from J, leaving 6 bases between. Germline CDR1 SGHAT, CDR2 FQDESV (reference sequence). CDR3 sequence reads: CASSLEGNTGELFF. CDR3 bases: TGTGCCAGCAGCTTGGAGGGGAACACCGGGGAGCTGTTTTTT.

Relative to its sample, this clonotype is medium-sized. V usage is TRBV6-4 and J usage is TRBJ2-7; 9 nucleotides agree with TRBD1. Per the germline V gene, CDR1 is MRHNA and CDR2 is SNTAGT. The CDR3 has 16 amino acids. The trim removed 0 bases at V and 6 bases at J, leaving 9 bases unmatched. In nucleotides, the CDR3 is TGTGCCAGCAGTGACTCGCCGGGACAGGGAGTGGGCGAGCAGTACTTC. It codes for CASSDSPGQGVGEQYF.

Remarks on this clonotype: One junction end disagrees with the germline gene, perhaps due to a read error. This chain joins TRBV6-2 or TRBV6-3 and TRBJ1-2; TRBD1 is a possible D gene (6 bases). CDR1 and CDR2 (germline): MNHEY, SVGEGT. The CDR3 length is 13 residues. CDR3 nucleotides: TGTGCCAACACCCGGCAGGGGATCTATGGATACACCTTC. Translating gives CANTRQGIYGYTF.

A remark on this clonotype: A far larger clone is just one base off, so this is likely a read error. The chain couples TRBV6-5 to TRBJ2-5; D tentatively reads TRBD1 or TRBD2 (5 bases each). The CDR3 length is 15 residues. The germline V gene has CDR1 MNHEY and CDR2 SVGAGI. V was clipped by 6 bases and J by 5 bases, with 19 bases between them. The CDR3 nucleotides are TGTGCCAGCAGGCCTGGGACGTGTTGGGGGGAGACCCAGTACTTC. It codes for CASRPGTCWGETQYF.

This clonotype was observed a few times. With a much larger clone just one base away, this may be a read error. The chain couples TRBV6-1 to TRBJ1-1; possible D gene TRBD1, 5 bases. Germline lookup yields CDR1 MNHNS and CDR2 SASEGT. This CDR3 comprises 15 residues. The CDR3 spells CASSRTWGVNTEALF. The DNA for the CDR3 is TGTGCCAGCAGCAGGACCTGGGGGGTGAACACTGAAGCTCTCTTT.

This clonotype has a count of ten or more. The rearrangement links TRBV19 to TRBJ1-1; D remains ambiguous. V lost 6 bases, J lost 6 bases, and 17 bases lay in between. Germline V gene sequence: CDR1 LNHDA, CDR2 SQIVND (reference sequence). The CDR3 contains 14 residues. The CDR3 protein is CASSSEMIGAEAFF. In DNA form, the CDR3 reads TGTGCCAGTAGCAGCGAGATGATAGGCGCTGAAGCTTTCTTT. Looking up the rest from reference TRBV19 and TRBJ1-1 gives the full variable domain: DGGITQSPKYLFRKEGQNVTLSCEQNLNHDAMYWYRQDPGQGLRLIYYSQIVNDFQKGDIAEGYSVSREKKESFPLTVTSAQKNPTAFYLCASSSEMIGAEAFFGQGTRLTVV.

About this clonotype itself: One end of the junction does not line up with germline, which may come from a read error. The chain couples TRBV6-1 to TRBJ1-1, with 10 bases matching TRBD1. The CDR3 length is 17 residues. Per the germline V gene, CDR1 is MNHNS and CDR2 is SASEGT. The CDR3 region is CASSEHGTGETNTEDFF. The CDR3 region has the DNA TGTGCCAGCAGCGAACACGGGACAGGGGAAACGAACACTGAAGATTTCTTT.

Points on this clonotype: One end of the junction is discordant with germline, which a read error may explain. CDR3 sequence reads: CATGDPGTTGNTIYF. The CDR3, as DNA: TGTGCCACCGGTGATCCCGGGACGACCGGAAACACCATATATTTT. The chain links TRBV24-1 to TRBJ1-3, with a possible D match to TRBD1 (5 bases). This CDR3 has 15 residues. CDR1 is KGHDR, CDR2 SFDVKD, per germline.

This sequence joins TRBV19 and TRBJ1-1; D remains ambiguous. The CDR3 is made up of 14 amino acids. The germline V gene has CDR1 LNHDA and CDR2 SQIVND (reference sequence). Trimming took 5 bases from V and 4 from J, leaving 14 bases between them. The CDR3 loop reads CASSGGLGSTEAFF. CDR3 DNA sequence: TGTGCCAGTAGTGGCGGGTTAGGGAGCACTGAAGCTTTCTTT.

This clonotype was detected ten times or more. The rearrangement joins TRBV5-5 to TRBJ2-2; D not certain. Trimming cost V 0 bases and J 1 base, with 7 bases left between them. This CDR3 region has 15 residues. Germline CDR1 SGHKS, CDR2 YYEKEE (reference sequence). The CDR3 region has the DNA TGTGCCAGCAGCTTGGATAGAGGGAACACCGGGGAGCTGTTTTTT. Its protein is CASSLDRGNTGELFF. Full variable domain (missing parts from reference TRBV5-5 and TRBJ2-2): DAGVTQSPTHLIKTRGQQVTLRCSPISGHKSVSWYQQVLGQGPQFIFQYYEKEERGRGNFPDRFSARQFPNYSSELNVNALLLGDSALYLCASSLDRGNTGELFFGEGSRLTVL.

This clonotype was counted many times. The rearrangement uses TRBV20-1 and TRBJ1-3; D might be TRBD1 (5 bases). Between the trimmed V and J ends, which lost 6 bases and 0 bases, there was a span of 12 bases. The CDR3 sequence is 14 residues long. The germline V gene has CDR1 DFQATT and CDR2 SNEGSKA (reference sequence). CDR3: CSAGALSSGNTIYF. In DNA, the CDR3 is TGCAGTGCAGGGGCGCTCTCCTCTGGAAACACCATATATTTT.

This clonotype showed up many times. The chain links TRBV28 to TRBJ2-3; 7 bases are a match to TRBD2. Germline CDR1 MDHEN, CDR2 SYDVKM. V lost 6 bases and J lost 5; bases outside the gene matches: 5. The CDR3 has 13 amino acids. The CDR3 protein is CASRTGGRDTQYF. CDR3 nucleotide sequence: TGTGCCAGCAGAACGGGAGGACGAGATACGCAGTATTTT.

Relative to its sample, this clonotype is medium-sized. In nucleotides, the CDR3 is TGTGCCAGCAGCGTAGACCAGGGGAACTACGAGCAGTACTTC. Its protein product is CASSVDQGNYEQYF. The V call is TRBV9, the J call TRBJ2-7; D may be TRBD1 (6 bases). Germline values: CDR1 SGDLS, CDR2 YYNGEE. The CDR3 consists of 14 residues. The germline V and J ends were trimmed by 0 bases and 3 bases, with 10 bases remaining between them. The full variable domain, completed using reference TRBV9 and TRBJ2-7, is DSGVTQTPKHLITATGQRVTLRCSPRSGDLSVYWYQQSLDQGLQFLIQYYNGEERAKGNILERFSAQQFPDLHSELNLSSLELGDSALYFCASSVDQGNYEQYFGPGTRLTVT.